The 20 T cell receptor beta chains given below trace back to one sample, sequenced in a study of T cell responses to AZD1222 COVID-19 vaccine. The method was immunoSEQ multiplex PCR; TCRdb's version includes in-frame clones alone and lacks a portion of them. This sample carries under 150,000 clones, roughly 88% of them seen once, and the ten largest clones take 1.5% to 2%. This sample comprised peripheral blood, obtained on day 0 of AZD1222 vaccination. The receptors here all came from an adult in good health.

The chain carries TRBV5-1 and TRBJ1-4, with unresolved D. The CDR3 extends over 13 amino acids. V was shortened by 4 bases and J by 8 bases, with 12 bases between the two germline ends. Germline CDR1 reads SGHRS; CDR2 reads YFSETQ. The CDR3, as DNA: TGCGCCAGCAGCAGATCCAGAGGGGAAAAACTGTTTTTT. Encoded protein: CASSRSRGEKLFF.

DNA for the CDR3: TGTGCCCTTCTTTCTTACACCGGGGAGCTGTTTTTT. It translates to CALLSYTGELFF. V gene TRBV30 combines with J gene TRBJ2-2; the D is unclear. The germline V gene encodes CDR1 GTSNPN and CDR2 SVGIG (reference sequence). V was clipped by 8 bases and J by 3 bases, with 10 bases between them. This CDR3 contains 12 residues.

CDR3 nucleotides: TGTGCCAGCAGCGCCGCTGGCGCGGACAGCGGGAGTTCCTACGAGCAGTACTTC. As protein: CASSAAGADSGSSYEQYF. The rearrangement uses TRBV5-8 and TRBJ2-7, with TRBD2 matching 8 bases. This CDR3 is 18 amino acids long. Germline assignment: CDR1 SGHTS and CDR2 YDEGEE. V was clipped by 4 bases and J by 1 base; unmatched bases: 16. Drawing the rest from reference TRBV5-8 and TRBJ2-7, the complete variable domain is EAGVTQSPTHLIKTRGQQATLRCSPISGHTSVYWYQQALGLGLQFLLWYDEGEERNRGNFPPRFSGRQFPNYSSELNVNALELEDSALYLCASSAAGADSGSSYEQYFGPGTRLTVT.

This chain joins TRBV13 and TRBJ2-7, with D possibly matching TRBD2 (5 bases). Trimming pared 6 bases from V and 0 bases from J, leaving 6 bases between. CDR1 is PRHDT, CDR2 FYEKMQ, per germline (reference sequence). The CDR3 consists of 12 residues. In DNA, the CDR3 is TGTGCCAGCAGGGGGAGCTCCTACGAGCAGTACTTC. This encodes CASRGSSYEQYF.

This rearrangement joins TRBV5-1 to TRBJ1-2, with TRBD1 identical over 7 bases. The CDR3 has 13 residues. The V and J ends lost 4 bases and 2 bases, in that order; junction bases with no gene match: 2. Germline assignment: CDR1 SGHRS and CDR2 YFSETQ. CDR3 amino acids: CASSETGNYGYTF. The CDR3 bases are TGCGCCAGCAGCGAGACAGGGAACTATGGCTACACCTTC.

The chain joins TRBV27 to TRBJ2-7, with D uncertain. Per the germline V gene, CDR1 is MNHEY and CDR2 is SMNVEV (reference sequence). V was trimmed by 5 bases and J by 4 bases, leaving 18 bases between them. The CDR3 is 15 residues long. In DNA, the CDR3 is TGTGCCAGCAGTCTAAAAAGGAAAAGCGATTACGAGCAGTACTTC. As protein: CASSLKRKSDYEQYF.

This clone was observed a single time. The rearrangement links TRBV5-1 to TRBJ1-2; no reliable D call. The CDR3 has 11 amino acids. The V and J ends lost 8 bases and 4 bases respectively, with 9 bases between them. Germline lookup yields CDR1 SGHRS and CDR2 YFSETQ. CDR3 nucleotides: TGCGCCAGTGACATGGGCTATGGCTACACCTTC. Amino acid sequence: CASDMGYGYTF.

The chain joins TRBV9 to TRBJ1-2; the D gene is possibly TRBD1 (5 bases). The V gene's germline CDR1 is SGDLS and CDR2 YYNGEE. V was shortened by 0 bases and J by 5 bases, with 14 bases between the two germline ends. This CDR3 spans 15 amino acids. The CDR3 is CASSVGGREGYGYTF. The DNA of the CDR3 is TGTGCCAGCAGCGTAGGTGGCAGGGAGGGGTATGGCTACACCTTC.

The rearrangement uses TRBV7-2 and TRBJ1-1, with a tentative D call TRBD1 (6 bases). The germline CDR1 and CDR2 sequences are SGHTA and FQGNSA. CDR3 length: 14 amino acids. V was clipped by 1 base and J by 1 base, with 7 bases between them. For the CDR3, the DNA is TGTGCCAGCAGCTTAGAGACAGGGAACACTGAAGCTTTCTTT. This codes for CASSLETGNTEAFF.

This clone was counted a few times. The V call is TRBV4-1, the J call TRBJ1-4, with D perhaps matching TRBD1 (6 bases). From germline, CDR1 is MGHRA and CDR2 YSYEKL. The CDR3 sequence is 13 residues long. V gave up 2 bases and J gave up 7 bases, with 8 bases separating them. The CDR3 here is CASSQTRGEKLFF. The DNA for the CDR3 is TGCGCCAGCAGCCAAACCAGGGGTGAAAAACTGTTTTTT.

The chain carries TRBV7-9 and TRBJ1-1, with D unclear. Germline-derived CDR1 and CDR2 are SEHNR and FQNEAQ (reference sequence). CDR3 length: 12 residues. V was shortened by 8 bases and J by 5 bases, with 12 bases between the two germline ends. For the CDR3, the DNA is TGTGCCAGCGACCCCGGTCGGACTGAAGCTTTCTTT. Amino acids: CASDPGRTEAFF. The full variable domain, with the rest looked up from reference TRBV7-9 and TRBJ1-1, is DTGVSQNPRHKITKRGQNVTFRCDPISEHNRLYWYRQTLGQGPEFLTYFQNEAQLEKSRLLSDRFSAERPKGSFSTLEIQRTEQGDSAMYLCASDPGRTEAFFGQGTRLTVV.

The CDR3 DNA sequence: TGTGCCGTTACCCGGAGAGGTGCACAAAACGAGCAGTACTTC. It yields the protein CAVTRRGAQNEQYF. This chain connects TRBV24-1 to TRBJ2-7; D unresolved. CDR3 length: 14 amino acids. The V end lost 12 bases, the J end lost 5 bases, and 22 bases lay between the germline ends. Germline V lookup: CDR1 KGHDR, CDR2 SFDVKD.

The chain couples TRBV30 to TRBJ1-1; D not resolved. Germline loops: CDR1 GTSNPN, CDR2 SVGIG (reference sequence). The V and J ends lost 7 bases and 10 bases respectively, with 10 bases between them. CDR3 length equals 9 residues. The CDR3 sequence is CASGEGAFF. DNA for the CDR3: TGTGCCTCCGGGGAGGGAGCTTTCTTT.

The chain employs TRBV28 and TRBJ2-3; D gene unclear. Trimming cost V 2 bases and J 0 bases, with 9 bases left between them. This CDR3 is built from 15 residues. CDR1 is MDHEN and CDR2 is SYDVKM in the germline V gene. CDR3 protein: CASSLRSDSTDTQYF. The CDR3 nucleotides are TGTGCCAGCAGTTTAAGGAGCGATAGCACAGATACGCAGTATTTT.

This sequence joins TRBV5-1 and TRBJ1-2, with D unresolved. Germline loops: CDR1 SGHRS, CDR2 YFSETQ. V lost 1 base and J 8 bases, leaving 18 bases between the germline ends. The CDR3 runs to 15 residues. The CDR3 DNA sequence: TGCGCCAGCAGCTTGTCAGGAGCCGAAAATGGCGGCTACACCTTC. Its translation is CASSLSGAENGGYTF.

In this sample, this clone turned up many times. This chain uses TRBV2 with TRBJ2-3; D possibly matches TRBD1 or TRBD2 (5 bases each). V dropped 11 bases and J dropped 4 bases, with 19 bases sitting between them. This CDR3 has 14 amino acids. The germline V gene encodes CDR1 SNHLY and CDR2 FYNNEI. CDR3 nucleotide sequence: TGTGCCGGCCGAAGAGGGGAGACTGCAGATACGCAGTATTTT. Protein: CAGRRGETADTQYF.

The rearrangement uses TRBV19 and TRBJ1-2; a weak D match, TRBD1 (6 bases). CDR1 LNHDA and CDR2 SQIVND come from the germline V gene (reference sequence). Trimming took off 5 bases at V and 4 bases at J, with 8 bases between the two ends. The CDR3 is made up of 12 amino acids. CDR3 sequence (DNA): TGTGCCAGTAGTCCAGGGGTCTATGGCTACACCTTC. Residues: CASSPGVYGYTF. Full variable domain (missing parts from reference TRBV19 and TRBJ1-2): DGGITQSPKYLFRKEGQNVTLSCEQNLNHDAMYWYRQDPGQGLRLIYYSQIVNDFQKGDIAEGYSVSREKKESFPLTVTSAQKNPTAFYLCASSPGVYGYTFGSGTRLTVV.

In its sample, this clone was seen once. The rearrangement uses TRBV24-1 and TRBJ2-7; D is perhaps TRBD1 (6 bases). The CDR3 contains 15 residues. Per germline, CDR1 KGHDR and CDR2 SFDVKD. V was trimmed by 3 bases and J by 0 bases, leaving 11 bases between them. CDR3 region: CATSDPTGSSYEQYF. In DNA form, the CDR3 reads TGTGCCACCAGTGATCCCACAGGGAGCTCCTACGAGCAGTACTTC.

The rearrangement links TRBV23-1 to TRBJ1-1, with a weak D call TRBD1 (6 bases). TRBV23-1 is assigned to the ORF class and has an uncertain function. CDR3 length: 17 amino acids. V lost 7 bases and J lost 1, with 22 bases in between. The CDR3 sequence: CASTRGGRGGPNTEAFF. Written as DNA, the CDR3 is TGCGCCAGCACCCGGGGGGGGCGCGGGGGACCGAACACTGAAGCTTTCTTT.

CDR3 amino acids: CASSLWQGASGQPQHF. In DNA form, the CDR3 reads TGTGCCAGCAGCTTATGGCAGGGGGCATCGGGTCAGCCCCAGCATTTT. The V call is TRBV7-9, the J call TRBJ1-5; 8 bases map to TRBD1. Germline CDR1 and CDR2: SEHNR and FQNEAQ (reference sequence). The CDR3 spans 16 residues. Losses at the gene ends were 2 bases for V and 6 bases for J; bases not matched to a gene: 9.